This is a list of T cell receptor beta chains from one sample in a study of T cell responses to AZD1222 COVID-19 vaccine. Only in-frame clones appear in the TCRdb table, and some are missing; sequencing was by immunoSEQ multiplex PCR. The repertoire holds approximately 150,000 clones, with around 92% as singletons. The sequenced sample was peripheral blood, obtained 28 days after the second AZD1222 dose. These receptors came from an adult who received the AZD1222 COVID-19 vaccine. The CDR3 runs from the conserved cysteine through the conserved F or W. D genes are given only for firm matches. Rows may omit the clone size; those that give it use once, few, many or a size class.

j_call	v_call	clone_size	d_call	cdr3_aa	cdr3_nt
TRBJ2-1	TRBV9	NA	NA	CASSSDGGSYNEQFF	TGTGCCAGCAGCTCGGACGGCGGCTCCTACAATGAGCAGTTCTTC
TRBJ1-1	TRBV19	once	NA	CASPPGSEGNTEAFF	TGTGCCAGTCCCCCCGGATCGGAGGGGAACACTGAAGCTTTCTTT
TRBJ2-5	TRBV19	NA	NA	CASSEWNQETQYF	TGTGCCAGTAGTGAGTGGAACCAAGAGACCCAGTACTTC
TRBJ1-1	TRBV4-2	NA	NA	CASSQDVSGGRDRFAEAFF	TGTGCCAGCAGCCAAGATGTGTCCGGTGGCAGGGATAGGTTCGCTGAAGCTTTCTTT
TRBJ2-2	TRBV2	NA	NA	CASRAWGRNTGELFF	TGTGCCAGCAGGGCCTGGGGAAGGAACACCGGGGAGCTGTTTTTT
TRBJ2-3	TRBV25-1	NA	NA	CASISTSFDTQYF	TGTGCCAGCATCTCGACTAGTTTTGATACGCAGTATTTT
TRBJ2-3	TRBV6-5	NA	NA	CASSRLDTQYF	TGTGCCAGCAGCCGTTTAGATACGCAGTATTTT
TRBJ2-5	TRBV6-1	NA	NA	CASSENKGGLQETQYF	TGTGCCAGCAGTGAAAACAAAGGGGGTTTACAAGAGACCCAGTACTTC
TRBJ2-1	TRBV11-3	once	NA	CASSLGGGPRNNEQFF	TGTGCCAGCAGCTTAGGAGGGGGACCCCGAAACAATGAGCAGTTCTTC
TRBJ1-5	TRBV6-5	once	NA	CASSGLLSREPQHF	TGTGCCAGCAGCGGACTGTTGTCGCGGGAGCCCCAGCATTTT
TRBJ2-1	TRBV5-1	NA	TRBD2	CASRTAGGPYNEQFF	TGCGCCAGTCGAACCGCGGGAGGGCCGTACAATGAGCAGTTCTTC
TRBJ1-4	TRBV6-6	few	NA	CASIRQIATNEKLFF	TGTGCCAGCATTAGGCAAATCGCAACTAATGAAAAACTGTTTTTT
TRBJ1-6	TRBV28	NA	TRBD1	CASRTTDRGGWNSPLHF	TGTGCCAGCAGAACAACGGACAGGGGAGGATGGAATTCACCCCTCCACTTT
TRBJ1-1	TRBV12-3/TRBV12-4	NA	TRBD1	CASRGTGSEAFF	TGTGCCAGCAGGGGGACAGGGTCTGAAGCTTTCTTT
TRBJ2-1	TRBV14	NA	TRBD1	CASSLNHRGTIQFF	TGTGCCAGCAGCCTTAACCACAGGGGGACCATCCAATTCTTC
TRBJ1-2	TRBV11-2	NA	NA	CASSEDRNYGYTF	TGTGCCAGCAGCGAGGACAGAAACTATGGCTACACCTTC
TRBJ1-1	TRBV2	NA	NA	CASSANIMNTEAFF	TGTGCCAGCAGTGCCAATATCATGAACACTGAAGCTTTCTTT
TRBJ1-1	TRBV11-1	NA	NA	CASSFGGRWDTEAFF	TGTGCCAGCAGCTTCGGGGGGCGCTGGGACACTGAAGCTTTCTTT
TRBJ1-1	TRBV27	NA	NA	CASSLSPSNTEAFF	TGTGCCAGCAGTTTATCACCCTCGAACACTGAAGCTTTCTTT
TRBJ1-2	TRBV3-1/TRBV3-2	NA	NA	CASSQLEGGYTF	TGTGCCAGCAGCCAACTAGAAGGGGGCTACACCTTC
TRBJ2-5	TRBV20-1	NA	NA	CSAGRQETQYF	TGCAGTGCCGGACGCCAAGAGACCCAGTACTTC
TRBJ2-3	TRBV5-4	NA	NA	CASSQPTGRSTDTQYF	TGTGCCAGCAGCCAACCGACTGGGCGCAGCACAGATACGCAGTATTTT
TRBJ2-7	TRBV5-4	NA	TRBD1	CASSFGDRGYEQYF	TGTGCCAGCAGCTTTGGGGACAGGGGTTACGAGCAGTACTTC
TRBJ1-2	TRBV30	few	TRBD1	CAWSRDRPYGYTF	TGTGCCTGGAGCCGGGACAGACCCTATGGCTACACCTTC
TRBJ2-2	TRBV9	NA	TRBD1	CASSVGSAGGVTGELFF	TGTGCCAGCAGCGTAGGTTCGGCAGGGGGCGTCACCGGGGAGCTGTTTTTT